Sequencing of this TCR beta chain was carried out in a study of T-cell reconstitution after alpha-beta-depleted transplantation in children (dated by TCRdb to 2016 to 2017). Looking at the study overall: The study quantitatively tracked T-cell immune reconstitution after TCRalphabeta/CD19-depleted allogeneic hematopoietic cell transplantation in children using TCR repertoire profiling.

This clonotype occurred a few times. Its cognate antigen has yet to be identified. Base qualities are not recorded, but no much larger clone differs from it by a single base. V sheds 8 bases and J sheds 3 bases, leaving 22 bases between their ends. CDR3 length: 15 amino acids, cysteine to phenylalanine. Only the CDR3 DNA stays, 45 bases, in frame from base 1. In the germline V gene, CDR1 corresponds to SQVTM and CDR2 to ANQGSEA. The library came from PCR. The listed sequencing device is Illumina HiSeq 2500. To normalize quantification of the TCRbeta repertoire, the TCR libraries were built with molecular barcoding that relied on unique molecular identifiers. TCRdb passed the public sequencing reads through fastp at Q25 and MiXCR, retaining productive beta sequences. Rows merge per CDR3 protein into single entries with the most common DNA and genes. Here the sample has approximately 520,000 distinct CDR3 sequences; 32% occur a single time. More than 2% of the sample is taken by the ten largest.

The sample consisted of PBMCs from the stem cell graft donor, taken from the stem cell graft. The clonotype originates from a human donor who donated a stem cell graft to a child with aplastic anemia. In this chain, TRBV29-1 is recombined with TRBJ1-2; the D gene assignment is ambiguous. At the DNA level, the sequence is TGCAGCATATACTTAACAGACCGACCCTACTATGGCTACACCTTC. It translates to CSIYLTDRPYYGYTF.